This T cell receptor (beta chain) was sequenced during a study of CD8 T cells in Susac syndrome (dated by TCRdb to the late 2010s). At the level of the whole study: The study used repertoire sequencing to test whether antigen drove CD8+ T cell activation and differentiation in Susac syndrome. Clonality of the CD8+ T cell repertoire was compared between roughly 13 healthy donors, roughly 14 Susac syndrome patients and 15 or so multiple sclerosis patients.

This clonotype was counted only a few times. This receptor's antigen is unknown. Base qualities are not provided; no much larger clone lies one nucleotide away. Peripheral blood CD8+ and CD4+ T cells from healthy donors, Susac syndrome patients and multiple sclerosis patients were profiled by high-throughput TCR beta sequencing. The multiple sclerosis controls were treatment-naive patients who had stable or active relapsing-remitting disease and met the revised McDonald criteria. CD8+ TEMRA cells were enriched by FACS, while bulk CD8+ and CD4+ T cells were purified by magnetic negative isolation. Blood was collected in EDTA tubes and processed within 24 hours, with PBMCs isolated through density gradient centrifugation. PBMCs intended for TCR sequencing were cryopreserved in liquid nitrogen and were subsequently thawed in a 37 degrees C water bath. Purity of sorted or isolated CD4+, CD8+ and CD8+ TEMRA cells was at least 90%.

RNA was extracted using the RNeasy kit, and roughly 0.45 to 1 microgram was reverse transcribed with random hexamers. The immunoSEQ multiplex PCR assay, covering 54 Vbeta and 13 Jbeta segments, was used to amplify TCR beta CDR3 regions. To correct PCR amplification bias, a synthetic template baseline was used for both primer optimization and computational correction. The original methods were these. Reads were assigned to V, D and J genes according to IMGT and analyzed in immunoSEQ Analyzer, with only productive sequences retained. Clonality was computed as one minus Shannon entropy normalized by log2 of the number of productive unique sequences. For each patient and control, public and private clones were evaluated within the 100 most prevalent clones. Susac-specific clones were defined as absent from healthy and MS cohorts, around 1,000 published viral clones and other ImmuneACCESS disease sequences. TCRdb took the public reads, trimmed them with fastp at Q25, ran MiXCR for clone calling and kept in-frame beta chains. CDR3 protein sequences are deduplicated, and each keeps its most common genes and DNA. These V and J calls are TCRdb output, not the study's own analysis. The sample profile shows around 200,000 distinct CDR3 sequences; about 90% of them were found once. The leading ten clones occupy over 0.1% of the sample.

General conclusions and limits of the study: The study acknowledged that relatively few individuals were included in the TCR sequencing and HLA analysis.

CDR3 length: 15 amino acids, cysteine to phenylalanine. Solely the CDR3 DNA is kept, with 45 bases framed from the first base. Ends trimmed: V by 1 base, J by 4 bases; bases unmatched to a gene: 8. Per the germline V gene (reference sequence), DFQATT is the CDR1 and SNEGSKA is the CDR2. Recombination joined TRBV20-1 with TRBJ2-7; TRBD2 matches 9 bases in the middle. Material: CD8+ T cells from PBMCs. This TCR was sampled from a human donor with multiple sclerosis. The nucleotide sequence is TGCAGTGCTAGAGCCCGAGCGGGAGGCCCTTACGAGCAGTACTTC. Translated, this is CSARARAGGPYEQYF.